Listed below are T cell receptor beta chains from one sample, sequenced in a study of neoadjuvant anti-PD-1 for oral cavity cancer. Profiled with immunoSEQ multiplex PCR; TCRdb holds only in-frame clones, not every one. The table includes approximately 35,000 clones, roughly 89% detected once. The sample consisted of PBMCs, taken before nivolumab (anti-PD-1) treatment. These TCRs come from a person aged 35 to 85 with oral cavity squamous cell carcinoma. Both conserved end residues are part of each CDR3. The D gene is left open where the match is weak. Clone size, where shown, is once, few, many, or a class for clones that have expanded.

V: TRBV6-1
J: TRBJ1-3
D: NA
size: few
CDR3: CASSEGWGSGNTIYF
DNA: TGTGCCAGCAGTGAAGGCTGGGGCTCTGGAAACACCATATATTTT

V: TRBV5-1
J: TRBJ1-6
D: NA
size: once
CDR3: CASSLEFGNSPLHF
DNA: TGCGCCAGCAGCTTGGAGTTTGGGAATTCACCCCTCCACTTT

V: TRBV5-4
J: TRBJ2-3
D: TRBD2
size: NA
CDR3: CASSVLAGGTDTQYF
DNA: TGTGCCAGCAGCGTACTAGCGGGGGGGACCGATACGCAGTATTTT

V: TRBV7-7
J: TRBJ2-1
D: NA
size: once
CDR3: CASSSSRNQWGTYNEQFF
DNA: TGTGCCAGCAGCTCATCGAGGAACCAATGGGGGACCTACAATGAGCAGTTCTTC

V: TRBV7-2
J: TRBJ1-1
D: TRBD1
size: NA
CDR3: CASSRRQGNTEAFF
DNA: TGTGCCAGCAGCAGGAGACAGGGGAACACTGAAGCTTTCTTT

V: TRBV19
J: TRBJ1-4
D: NA
size: NA
CDR3: CASSMRATNEKLFF
DNA: TGTGCCAGTAGTATGCGGGCAACTAATGAAAAACTGTTTTTT

V: TRBV4-3
J: TRBJ1-1
D: NA
size: NA
CDR3: CASSQDTREAFF
DNA: TGCGCCAGCAGCCAAGATACGAGGGAGGCTTTCTTT

V: TRBV2
J: TRBJ1-5
D: NA
size: NA
CDR3: CASSVGRIPSQPQHF
DNA: TGTGCCAGCAGTGTGGGTAGGATCCCGTCTCAGCCCCAGCATTTT

V: TRBV30
J: TRBJ2-7
D: NA
size: NA
CDR3: CAWSVISYEQYF
DNA: TGTGCCTGGAGTGTAATTAGCTACGAGCAGTACTTC

V: TRBV2
J: TRBJ2-5
D: TRBD2
size: NA
CDR3: CASRAGTSEETQYF
DNA: TGTGCCAGCAGAGCCGGGACTAGCGAAGAGACCCAGTACTTC

V: TRBV6-6
J: TRBJ2-7
D: NA
size: NA
CDR3: CASSYRGRNIKQYF
DNA: TGTGCCAGCAGTTACAGGGGCAGAAATATTAAGCAGTACTTC

V: TRBV4-3
J: TRBJ2-6
D: NA
size: NA
CDR3: CASSLGGAGANVLTF
DNA: TGCGCCAGCAGCCTAGGTGGGGCTGGGGCCAACGTCCTGACTTTC

V: TRBV5-1
J: TRBJ2-1
D: NA
size: NA
CDR3: CASSLVVGGSYNEQFF
DNA: TGCGCCAGCAGCTTGGTCGTAGGGGGCTCCTACAATGAGCAGTTCTTC

V: TRBV19
J: TRBJ2-3
D: TRBD2
size: NA
CDR3: CASSIGSGGADTQYF
DNA: TGTGCCAGTAGTATAGGTAGCGGGGGGGCAGATACGCAGTATTTT

V: TRBV15
J: TRBJ1-5
D: TRBD1
size: NA
CDR3: CATSSPLRGSGNQPQHF
DNA: TGTGCCACCAGCAGTCCCCTCAGGGGGAGCGGCAATCAGCCCCAGCATTTT

V: TRBV6-5
J: TRBJ1-5
D: NA
size: NA
CDR3: CASSQALNQPQHF
DNA: TGTGCCAGCAGTCAGGCCTTGAATCAGCCCCAGCATTTT

V: TRBV9
J: TRBJ2-3
D: TRBD2
size: NA
CDR3: CASSVAVGGGTDTQYF
DNA: TGTGCCAGCAGCGTAGCGGTGGGGGGGGGAACAGATACGCAGTATTTT

V: TRBV5-6
J: TRBJ2-5
D: NA
size: NA
CDR3: CASSRQAMAQETQYF
DNA: TGTGCCAGCAGCCGACAGGCGATGGCCCAAGAGACCCAGTACTTC

V: TRBV27
J: TRBJ2-7
D: NA
size: NA
CDR3: CASSLDGARPEQYF
DNA: TGTGCCAGCAGTTTAGACGGGGCCCGCCCCGAGCAGTACTTC

V: TRBV2
J: TRBJ2-7
D: NA
size: NA
CDR3: CASRAKALGGGSYEQYF
DNA: TGTGCCAGCAGAGCCAAGGCCTTAGGGGGGGGATCCTACGAGCAGTACTTC

V: TRBV29-1
J: TRBJ2-7
D: TRBD1
size: NA
CDR3: CSVGQGASYEQYF
DNA: TGCAGCGTGGGACAGGGGGCTTCCTACGAGCAGTACTTC

V: TRBV9
J: TRBJ2-3
D: TRBD2
size: NA
CDR3: CASSVTSGGATDTQYF
DNA: TGTGCCAGCAGCGTAACCAGCGGGGGGGCCACAGATACGCAGTATTTT

V: TRBV2
J: TRBJ1-1
D: TRBD1
size: few
CDR3: CASSEARQGEWGTEAFF
DNA: TGTGCCAGCAGTGAAGCCCGACAGGGGGAGTGGGGCACTGAAGCTTTCTTT

V: TRBV10-3
J: TRBJ2-3
D: TRBD2
size: NA
CDR3: CAISSSGGTDTQYF
DNA: TGTGCCATCAGCTCTAGCGGGGGCACAGATACGCAGTATTTT